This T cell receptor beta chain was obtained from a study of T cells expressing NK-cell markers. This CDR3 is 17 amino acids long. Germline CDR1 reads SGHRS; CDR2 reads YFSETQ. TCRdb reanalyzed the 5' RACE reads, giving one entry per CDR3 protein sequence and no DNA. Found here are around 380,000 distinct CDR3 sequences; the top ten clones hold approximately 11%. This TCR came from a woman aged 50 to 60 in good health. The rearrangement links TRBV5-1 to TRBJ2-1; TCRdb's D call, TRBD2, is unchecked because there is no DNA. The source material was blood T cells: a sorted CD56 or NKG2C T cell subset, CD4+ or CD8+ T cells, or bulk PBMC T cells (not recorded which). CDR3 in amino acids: CASSFGLAGGGYNEQFF.